This entry lists 27 T cell receptor beta chains sequenced from one sample in a study of beta chain features in type 1 diabetes. Since all of the isolated RNA was reverse transcribed, expressed TCRB transcripts were what got sequenced. Measured with immunoSEQ multiplex PCR; TCRdb has only the in-frame clones, and not every one. Counted here are roughly 450,000 clones, around 13% occurring once; the ten biggest clones make up around 0.035%. Input material: naive CD4+ T cells from blood. These receptors came from a man younger than 40 in good health.

This clone was counted only a few times. The J gene is TRBJ2-5, the V gene TRBV5-4; 13 bases are shared with TRBD2. Trimming at V came to 4 bases and at J to 2 bases, leaving 8 bases not matched to a gene. The CDR3 totals 17 residues. Per germline, CDR1 SGHNT and CDR2 YYREEE (reference sequence). The DNA for the CDR3 is TGTGCCAGCAGCCCCGACCGACTAGCGGGGGGTCAAGAGACCCAGTACTTC. This encodes CASSPDRLAGGQETQYF.

CDR3 sequence reads: CASSDRDRVDTGELFF. The CDR3 nucleotides read TGTGCCAGCAGCGACCGGGACAGGGTGGACACCGGGGAGCTGTTTTTT. The gene calls are TRBV9 and TRBJ2-2; 9 bases match TRBD1. After removal of 3 bases from V and 3 bases from J, the junction contained 6 bases not matched to a gene. The CDR3 consists of 16 residues. Germline CDR1 is SGDLS and CDR2 is YYNGEE. The full variable domain, with the rest looked up from reference TRBV9 and TRBJ2-2, is DSGVTQTPKHLITATGQRVTLRCSPRSGDLSVYWYQQSLDQGLQFLIQYYNGEERAKGNILERFSAQQFPDLHSELNLSSLELGDSALYFCASSDRDRVDTGELFFGEGSRLTVL.

This chain links TRBV27 with TRBJ1-6, with D hard to call. This CDR3 has 17 amino acids. With 6 bases removed from V and 0 bases from J, the gap between germline ends came to 15 bases. Germline V gene sequence: CDR1 MNHEY, CDR2 SMNVEV (reference sequence). As DNA, the CDR3 is TGTGCCAGCAGCCGCGGTTTACGCAGCTCCTATAATTCACCCCTCCACTTT. Protein sequence: CASSRGLRSSYNSPLHF.

The chain uses TRBV7-2 and TRBJ2-7, with D unclear. The CDR3 is made up of 13 amino acids. The germline V gene has CDR1 SGHTA and CDR2 FQGNSA. Trimming took 4 bases from V and 7 from J, leaving 14 bases between them. The CDR3 is CASSWEQPREQYF. The CDR3 DNA reads TGTGCCAGCAGCTGGGAACAACCGCGTGAGCAGTACTTC.

This clone was counted a few times. The chain links TRBV7-9 to TRBJ2-3; 9 positions match TRBD2. Trimming took 5 bases from V and 14 from J; bases not matched to a gene: 8. The CDR3 consists of 12 residues. In germline, CDR1 is SEHNR, CDR2 FQNEAQ (reference sequence). CDR3 residues: CASSLVGTSLYF. The CDR3 DNA reads as TGTGCCAGCAGCCTTGTCGGGACTAGCCTGTATTTT.

This clone was counted only a few times. The chain carries TRBV2 and TRBJ1-5, with 8 bases fitting TRBD1. J gave up 4 bases and V 5 bases, and 10 bases lay outside the gene matches. The CDR3 totals 16 residues. Germline V gives CDR1 SNHLY, CDR2 FYNNEI. Here the CDR3 reads CASSYRTGPRNQPQHF. Written as DNA, the CDR3 is TGTGCCAGCAGTTACCGGACAGGGCCCAGGAATCAGCCCCAGCATTTT.

The chain uses TRBV9 and TRBJ2-3; maybe TRBD2 (5 bases). The germline V gene encodes CDR1 SGDLS and CDR2 YYNGEE. This CDR3 comprises 20 residues. Trimming took 4 bases from V and 0 from J, leaving 27 bases between them. For the CDR3, the DNA is TGTGCCAGCAGCCAAACTTGGCGGAGGAAACTGTTTTCTAGCACAGATACGCAGTATTTT. Protein product: CASSQTWRRKLFSSTDTQYF. Variable domain in full (rest from reference TRBV9 and TRBJ2-3): DSGVTQTPKHLITATGQRVTLRCSPRSGDLSVYWYQQSLDQGLQFLIQYYNGEERAKGNILERFSAQQFPDLHSELNLSSLELGDSALYFCASSQTWRRKLFSSTDTQYFGPGTRLTVL.

The chain links TRBV7-2 to TRBJ2-7; 13 nucleotides match TRBD2. CDR1 SGHTA and CDR2 FQGNSA come from the germline V gene. CDR3 length: 16 amino acids. V trimming: 1 base; J trimming: 5 bases; junction bases outside the gene matches: 5. In DNA form, the CDR3 reads TGTGCCAGCAGCTTAGAGCTCGGGACTAGCGGGAACGAGCAGTACGTC. This encodes CASSLELGTSGNEQYV.

This clone was recorded a few times. This chain uses TRBV7-9 with TRBJ2-1, with TRBD1 matching over 8 bases. This CDR3 has 17 amino acids. Trimming at V came to 3 bases and at J to 7 bases, leaving 14 bases not matched to a gene. Germline assignment: CDR1 SEHNR and CDR2 FQNEAQ (reference sequence). The CDR3: CASSLTGALRSYNEQFF. CDR3 in DNA: TGTGCCAGCAGCTTGACAGGGGCCCTCCGAAGTTATAATGAGCAGTTCTTC.

This clone was seen only a few times. V is TRBV21-1 and J is TRBJ2-7; the table names TRBD2, a call not compared with the DNA. TRBV21-1 is listed as a pseudogene. This CDR3 is 14 amino acids long. CDR3 region: CASSISEREYEQYV. The CDR3, as DNA: TGTGCCAGCAGCATAAGCGAGCGGGAATACGAGCAGTACGTC.

This clone was recorded a few times. CDR3 protein: CAQTGQGLNLSETQYF. CDR3 bases: TGTGCCCAGACCGGGCAGGGCTTGAACCTGAGCGAGACCCAGTACTTC. This chain uses TRBV25-1 with TRBJ2-5; perhaps TRBD1 as D (5 bases). Germline V gene data show CDR1 as MGHDK and CDR2 as SYGVNS. CDR3 size: 16 residues. V lost 11 bases, J lost 5 bases, and 27 bases lay in between.

This clone was counted between two and nine times. Other DNA sequences from this sample encode an identical CDR3 as well. This chain connects TRBV6-5 to TRBJ2-7, with a weak D call TRBD1 (5 bases). Germline V CDR1 and CDR2: MNHEY, SVGAGI. Trimming left V 0 bases short and J 1 base short, with 10 bases between. This CDR3 has 15 amino acids. This CDR3 is CASSYSGQGSYEQYF. CDR3 in DNA: TGTGCCAGCAGTTACTCAGGTCAGGGATCCTACGAGCAGTACTTC.

The V gene is TRBV5-4, the J gene TRBJ1-2; D is unclear. V was trimmed by 0 bases and J by 4 bases, leaving 13 bases between them. The CDR3 is 15 amino acids. The germline V gene has CDR1 SGHNT and CDR2 YYREEE (reference sequence). The CDR3 bases are TGTGCCAGCAGCTTGGCTTCCAGGAGCGCCTATGGCTACACCTTC. Its translation: CASSLASRSAYGYTF.

The chain carries TRBV4-3 and TRBJ1-2; unclear D gene. V gave up 0 bases and J gave up 7 bases, with 15 bases separating them. Germline assignment: CDR1 LGHNA and CDR2 YSLEER. The CDR3 totals 15 residues. The CDR3 is CASSQDQFGLTGYTF. In nucleotides, the CDR3 is TGCGCCAGCAGCCAAGATCAGTTCGGGCTGACTGGCTACACCTTC.

This clone occurred a few times. The chain has TRBV5-1 and TRBJ1-1; 8 nucleotides align to TRBD1. The CDR3 has 15 residues. The germline CDR1 and CDR2 sequences are SGHRS and YFSETQ. V dropped 4 bases and J dropped 5; count of bases not matched to a gene: 10. Here the CDR3 DNA reads TGCGCCAGCAGCCCGGACAGGGAGGTGTGGACTGAAGCTTTCTTT. Amino acids: CASSPDREVWTEAFF.

Points on this clone: The junction and the germline gene differ at one end; a read error may be behind it. The CDR3 is CSATGDTDGVF. In DNA, the CDR3 is TGCAGTGCCACAGGCGACACCGATGGAGTCTTC. The chain uses TRBV20-1 and TRBJ2-1, with a tentative D call TRBD1 (5 bases). The CDR3 spans 11 residues. Germline CDR1 is DFQATT and CDR2 is SNEGSKA (reference sequence).

This clone was observed a few times. The chain links TRBV15 to TRBJ2-7; TRBD1 aligns across 11 bases. There are 15 residues in the CDR3. The V gene's germline CDR1 is LNHNV and CDR2 YYDKDF (reference sequence). V was pared by 2 bases and J by 6 bases, with 6 bases of the junction left unmatched. CDR3 loop: CATSRPGTGGSEQYF. CDR3 DNA sequence: TGTGCCACCAGCAGACCCGGGACAGGGGGTAGCGAGCAGTACTTC. The whole variable domain, remainder taken from reference TRBV15 and TRBJ2-7, is DAMVIQNPRYQVTQFGKPVTLSCSQTLNHNVMYWYQQKSSQAPKLLFHYYDKDFNNEADTPDNFQSRRPNTSFCFLDIRSPGLGDTAMYLCATSRPGTGGSEQYFGPGTRLTVT.

This chain uses TRBV7-2 with TRBJ1-1, with D possibly matching TRBD1 (6 bases). Deletions cut 4 bases from V and 1 base from J, with 16 bases between. The CDR3 consists of 16 residues. Per germline, CDR1 SGHTA and CDR2 FQGNSA. The CDR3 loop reads CASSSGGGHRNTEAFF. The CDR3 nucleotides are TGTGCCAGCAGCTCGGGCGGGGGGCATAGGAACACTGAAGCTTTCTTT. Filled out from reference TRBV7-2 and TRBJ1-1, the complete variable domain reads GAGVSQSPSNKVTEKGKDVELRCDPISGHTALYWYRQSLGQGLEFLIYFQGNSAPDKSGLPSDRFSAERTGGSVSTLTIQRTQQEDSAVYLCASSSGGGHRNTEAFFGQGTRLTVV.

This clone was seen a handful of times. This chain joins TRBV18 and TRBJ1-1; weak D call: TRBD1 (5 bases). The CDR3 has 17 amino acids. With 4 bases removed from V and 1 base from J, the gap between germline ends came to 19 bases. Germline V gives CDR1 KGHSH, CDR2 LQKENI. The DNA of the CDR3 is TGTGCCAGCTCACTATACGGGACTCCCTTCTCGAACACTGAAGCTTTCTTT. The encoded protein is CASSLYGTPFSNTEAFF.

This clone was detected only once. The gene calls are TRBV29-1 and TRBJ2-7, with 9 positions matching TRBD1. V dropped 6 bases and J dropped 3; count of bases not matched to a gene: 9. Germline-derived CDR1 and CDR2 are SQVTM and ANQGSEA. The CDR3 totals 14 residues. The CDR3 nucleotides are TGCAGCGTCACATTTGCGGGACAGGGCTACGAGCAGTACGTC. Its protein product is CSVTFAGQGYEQYV.

This clone was seen a handful of times. V gene TRBV28 combines with J gene TRBJ2-3; no firm D call. V was cut by 2 bases and J by 4 bases, with 7 bases left in between. Germline CDR1 reads MDHEN; CDR2 reads SYDVKM. The length of the CDR3 is 13 residues. The CDR3 loop is CASSLGVPDTQYF. The CDR3 DNA is TGTGCCAGCAGTTTAGGGGTGCCAGATACGCAGTATTTT. The complete variable domain, with remaining parts taken from reference TRBV28 and TRBJ2-3, reads DVKVTQSSRYLVKRTGEKVFLECVQDMDHENMFWYRQDPGLGLRLIYFSYDVKMKEKGDIPEGYSVSREKKERFSLILESASTNQTSMYLCASSLGVPDTQYFGPGTRLTVL.

This chain joins TRBV19 and TRBJ2-1, with 7 bases lining up with TRBD2. The germline V gene has CDR1 LNHDA and CDR2 SQIVND (reference sequence). The CDR3 contains 18 residues. V was pared by 0 bases and J by 0 bases, with 8 bases of the junction left unmatched. The CDR3 reads CASSIDLDGGSSYNEQFF. CDR3 DNA sequence: TGTGCCAGTAGTATAGATTTGGACGGCGGGAGCTCCTACAATGAGCAGTTCTTC.

This clone was picked up one time. CDR3 loop: CASSPRTGDGYTF. As DNA, the CDR3 is TGTGCCAGCAGCCCCAGGACAGGGGATGGCTACACCTTC. The genes are TRBV7-9 and TRBJ1-2, with 9 positions matching TRBD1. CDR3 length equals 13 residues. After removal of 5 bases from V and 6 bases from J, the junction contained 4 bases not matched to a gene. Germline values: CDR1 SEHNR, CDR2 FQNEAQ (reference sequence). Variable domain in full (rest from reference TRBV7-9 and TRBJ1-2): DTGVSQNPRHKITKRGQNVTFRCDPISEHNRLYWYRQTLGQGPEFLTYFQNEAQLEKSRLLSDRFSAERPKGSFSTLEIQRTEQGDSAMYLCASSPRTGDGYTFGSGTRLTVV.

A few counts support this clone. J is TRBJ2-3 and V is TRBV25-1, with 7 nucleotides matching TRBD1. Germline CDR1 and CDR2: MGHDK and SYGVNS. This CDR3 is 12 amino acids long. Unmatched junction bases numbered 1, after V lost 6 bases and J lost 4 bases. The CDR3 loop reads CASRTGADTQYF. CDR3 DNA: TGTGCCAGCAGAACAGGGGCAGATACGCAGTATTTT.

The chain joins TRBV5-1 to TRBJ2-4; no reliable D call. The CDR3 length is 15 residues. The ends were cut back, 4 bases at V and 6 bases at J, with 17 bases in the middle. Per germline, CDR1 SGHRS and CDR2 YFSETQ. This chain's CDR3 is CASSPGEHSANIQYF. DNA of the CDR3: TGCGCCAGCAGCCCTGGTGAGCATTCGGCAAACATTCAGTACTTC.

This clone was counted a few times. The chain is built from TRBV4-1 and TRBJ2-3, with D perhaps matching TRBD1 or TRBD2 (5 bases each). The V and J ends lost 1 base and 8 bases respectively, with 16 bases between them. Per germline, CDR1 MGHRA and CDR2 YSYEKL. CDR3 length: 15 amino acids. Here the CDR3 reads CASSQAGPYGGTQYF. The CDR3 coding sequence is TGCGCCAGCAGCCAAGCGGGACCGTATGGAGGTACGCAGTATTTT.

This clone was seen more than once but under ten times. This chain's CDR3 is CASSILGPNTEAFF. The CDR3 coding sequence is TGTGCCAGCAGCATTTTGGGACCGAACACTGAAGCTTTCTTT. This chain connects TRBV7-9 to TRBJ1-1, with TRBD1 as a possible D gene (5 bases). The CDR3 contains 14 residues. The germline V and J ends were trimmed by 5 bases and 1 base, with 11 bases remaining between them. Germline CDR1 and CDR2: SEHNR and FQNEAQ (reference sequence). Based on the CDR3 plus reference TRBV7-9 and TRBJ1-1, the full variable domain is DTGVSQNPRHKITKRGQNVTFRCDPISEHNRLYWYRQTLGQGPEFLTYFQNEAQLEKSRLLSDRFSAERPKGSFSTLEIQRTEQGDSAMYLCASSILGPNTEAFFGQGTRLTVV.